This section outlines one T cell receptor beta chain sequence together with its context. This record comes from a study of OX40 agonist ivuxolimab in advanced cancers. The CDR3 loop spans 14 amino acids. Per germline, CDR1 MDHEN and CDR2 SYDVKM. The V and J ends lost 6 bases and 3 bases respectively, with 14 bases between them. Libraries were prepared by immunoSEQ multiplex PCR; TCRdb keeps only in-frame clonotypes and omits some of them. The sample consists of about 50,000 clones, 77% of them appearing once. The starting material was CD4+ or CD8+ T cells sorted from blood, obtained in a trial of the OX40 agonist ivuxolimab. The V gene is TRBV28, the J gene TRBJ1-1; a possible D gene is TRBD1 (5 bases). This receptor was taken from an adult with an advanced solid tumor such as melanoma, head and neck, liver or kidney cancer. The CDR3 spells CASRPGTDYTEAFF. The CDR3 region has the DNA TGTGCCAGCAGACCCGGGACGGACTACACTGAAGCTTTCTTT.